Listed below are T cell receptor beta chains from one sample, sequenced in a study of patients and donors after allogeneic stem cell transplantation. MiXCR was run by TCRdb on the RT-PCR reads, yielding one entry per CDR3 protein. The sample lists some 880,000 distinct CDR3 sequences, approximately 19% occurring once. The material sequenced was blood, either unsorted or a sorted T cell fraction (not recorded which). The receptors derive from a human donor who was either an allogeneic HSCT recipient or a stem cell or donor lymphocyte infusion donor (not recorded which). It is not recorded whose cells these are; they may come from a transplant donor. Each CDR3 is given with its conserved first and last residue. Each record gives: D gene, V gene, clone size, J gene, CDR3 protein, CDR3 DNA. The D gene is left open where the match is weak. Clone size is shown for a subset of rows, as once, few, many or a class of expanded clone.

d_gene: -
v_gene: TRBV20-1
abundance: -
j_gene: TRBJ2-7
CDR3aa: CSARGSPLRAGKNSYEQYF
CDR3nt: TGCAGTGCTAGAGGTTCCCCCTTAAGGGCCGGGAAAAACTCCTACGAGCAGTACTTC

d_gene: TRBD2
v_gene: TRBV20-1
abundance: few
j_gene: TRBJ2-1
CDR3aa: CSASIAGSYNEQFF
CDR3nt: TGCAGTGCTAGCATAGCGGGCTCCTACAATGAGCAGTTCTTC

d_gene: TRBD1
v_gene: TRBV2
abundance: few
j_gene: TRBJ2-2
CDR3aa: CASVRQGGRELFF
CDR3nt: TGTGCCAGCGTAAGACAGGGGGGCCGGGAGCTGTTTTTT

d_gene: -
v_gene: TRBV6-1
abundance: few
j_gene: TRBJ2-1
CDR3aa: CASSITGLDEQFF
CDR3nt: TGTGCCAGCAGTATTACGGGGTTAGATGAGCAGTTCTTC

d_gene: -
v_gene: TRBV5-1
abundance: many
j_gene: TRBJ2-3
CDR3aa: CASSTWTITDTQYF
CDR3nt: TGCGCCAGCAGCACTTGGACCATCACAGATACGCAGTATTTT

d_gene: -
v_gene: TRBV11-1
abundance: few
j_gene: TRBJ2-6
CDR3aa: CASPLRGVGTHSGANVLTF
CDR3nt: TGTGCCAGCCCCTTAAGAGGGGTTGGCACCCACTCTGGGGCCAACGTCCTGACTTTC

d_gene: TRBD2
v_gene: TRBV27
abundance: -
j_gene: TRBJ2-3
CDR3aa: CASSSRAGGLTDTQYF
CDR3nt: TGTGCCAGCAGTTCCCGAGCGGGGGGGCTCACAGATACGCAGTATTTT

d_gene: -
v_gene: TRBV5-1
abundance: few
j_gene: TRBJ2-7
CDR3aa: CASSRGQTNTYEQYF
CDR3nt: TGCGCCAGCAGCCGTGGACAGACAAACACCTACGAGCAGTACTTC

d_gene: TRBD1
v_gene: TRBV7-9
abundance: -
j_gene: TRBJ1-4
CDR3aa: CASSYTGTGNEKLFF
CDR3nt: TGTGCCAGCAGTTATACCGGGACAGGGAATGAAAAACTGTTTTTT

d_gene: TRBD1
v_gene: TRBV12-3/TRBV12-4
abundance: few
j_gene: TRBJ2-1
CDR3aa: CASTPGDRANNEQFF
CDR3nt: TGTGCCAGCACCCCAGGGGACAGGGCGAACAATGAGCAGTTCTTC

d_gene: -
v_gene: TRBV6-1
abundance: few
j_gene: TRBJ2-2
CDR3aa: CASKRVYNLPGELFF
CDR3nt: TGTGCCAGCAAACGCGTCTATAATCTACCGGGCGAGCTGTTTTTT

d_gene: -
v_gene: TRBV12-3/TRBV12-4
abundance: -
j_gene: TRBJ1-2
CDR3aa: CASSFGARGGYTF
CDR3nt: TGTGCCAGCAGTTTCGGGGCCCGGGGAGGCTACACCTTC

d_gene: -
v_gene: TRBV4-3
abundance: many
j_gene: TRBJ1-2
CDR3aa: CASSQDGQYLNYGYTF
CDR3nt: TGCGCCAGCAGCCAAGATGGGCAGTACCTTAACTATGGCTACACCTTC